These 16 T cell receptor beta chains were sequenced from one sample in a study of blood T cell repertoires in COVID-19. TCRdb keeps only in-frame clones here, not all; method: immunoSEQ multiplex PCR. The data contain 150,000 to 200,000 clones, 85% to 90% of them singletons. Sequenced material: peripheral blood. The receptor set was obtained from a man between 18 and 29 years old with active or convalescent COVID-19.

The chain carries TRBV18 and TRBJ1-4; D is ambiguous. This CDR3 region has 15 residues. V dropped 0 bases and J dropped 4 bases, with 9 bases sitting between them. Per germline, CDR1 KGHSH and CDR2 LQKENI. This CDR3 is CASSPPEFGNEKLFF. The CDR3 nucleotides read TGTGCCAGCTCACCACCAGAGTTTGGTAATGAAAAACTGTTTTTT.

The V call is TRBV6-5, the J call TRBJ2-7; TRBD1 matches 10 bases. Unmatched junction bases numbered 1, after V lost 0 bases and J lost 2 bases. The CDR3 sequence is 15 residues long. Germline CDR1 and CDR2: MNHEY and SVGAGI. In nucleotides, the CDR3 is TGTGCCAGCAGTTACTCTGACAGGGGGCCCTACGAGCAGTACTTC. This codes for CASSYSDRGPYEQYF.

This chain uses TRBV6-5 with TRBJ2-5; perhaps TRBD2 as D (6 bases). The CDR3 is 11 residues long. From germline, CDR1 is MNHEY and CDR2 SVGAGI. V was pared by 10 bases and J by 2 bases, with 8 bases between. CDR3 loop: CATGRQETQYF. DNA for the CDR3: TGTGCCACGGGGAGGCAAGAGACCCAGTACTTC.

The table lists this clone with a few counts. This chain connects TRBV25-1 to TRBJ2-7; perhaps TRBD2 as D (6 bases). This CDR3 region has 14 residues. The V end lost 3 bases, the J end lost 11 bases, and 20 bases lay between the germline ends. The germline V gene has CDR1 MGHDK and CDR2 SYGVNS. The DNA of the CDR3 is TGTGCCAGCAGTGATGACACTACCTTCGGCGGGAAGTACTTC. Its translation is CASSDDTTFGGKYF.

The J gene is TRBJ1-3, the V gene TRBV5-1, with D unresolved. The CDR3 consists of 13 residues. CDR1 SGHRS and CDR2 YFSETQ come from the germline V gene. V lost 1 base, J lost 4 bases, and 6 bases lay in between. The CDR3 region is CASSLQEGNTIYF. In DNA, the CDR3 is TGCGCCAGCAGCTTGCAAGAGGGAAACACCATATATTTT.

V usage is TRBV19 and J usage is TRBJ1-5, with TRBD1 as a possible D gene (5 bases). The CDR3 has 15 residues. Trimming shortened V by 4 bases and J by 0 bases, and 10 bases separated the two germline ends. The germline CDR1 and CDR2 sequences are LNHDA and SQIVND (reference sequence). In DNA, the CDR3 is TGTGCCAGTAGTACCGCAGGGTCTAGCAATCAGCCCCAGCATTTT. Translating gives CASSTAGSSNQPQHF.

The gene calls are TRBV19 and TRBJ1-6; D is ambiguous. The V end was cut by 6 bases, the J end by 7 bases, with 13 bases between. This CDR3 has 14 residues. CDR1 and CDR2 from the germline V gene are LNHDA and SQIVND (reference sequence). CDR3 DNA sequence: TGTGCCAGTAGCCCCCGGGAACAAAATTCACCCCTCCACTTT. Amino acids: CASSPREQNSPLHF.

This chain uses TRBV4-3 with TRBJ1-6; 8 nucleotides match TRBD1. CDR3 size: 14 residues. Germline trimming cut 4 bases from V and 8 bases from J; bases unmatched to any gene: 4. Germline-derived CDR1 and CDR2 are LGHNA and YSLEER. CDR3 region: CASSPDRVYSPLHF. Here the CDR3 DNA reads TGCGCCAGCAGCCCGGACAGGGTTTATTCACCCCTCCACTTT.

The J gene is TRBJ1-2, the V gene TRBV24-1; 8 bases match TRBD1. Trimming took 0 bases from V and 11 from J; bases not matched to a gene: 1. This CDR3 is built from 12 residues. Germline V gene lookup returns CDR1 KGHDR and CDR2 SFDVKD. The CDR3 DNA sequence: TGTGCCACCAGTGATTTGGACAGGGGTTACACCTTC. It codes for CATSDLDRGYTF.

The chain combines TRBV5-4 with TRBJ2-1, with 11 bases that match TRBD1. Looked up from germline, CDR1 is SGHNT and CDR2 is YYREEE (reference sequence). The length of the CDR3 is 15 residues. With 4 bases clipped from V and 2 bases from J, the junction kept 2 bases outside the gene matches. The CDR3 region is CASSRDRGTYNEQFF. The CDR3 DNA sequence: TGTGCCAGCAGCCGGGACAGGGGGACCTACAATGAGCAGTTCTTC.

The rearrangement joins TRBV6-6 to TRBJ1-5, with TRBD1 identical over 8 bases. The junction had 6 bases not matched to a gene; V was cut back by 5 bases and J by 3 bases. The CDR3 runs 15 residues. Germline CDR1 and CDR2: MNHNY and SVGAGI (reference sequence). The CDR3 here is CASSQGQGSNQPQHF. In nucleotides, the CDR3 is TGTGCCAGCAGTCAAGGACAGGGATCCAATCAGCCCCAGCATTTT.

The chain combines TRBV6-5 with TRBJ2-3; perhaps TRBD1 as D (5 bases). Trimming pared 2 bases from V and 0 bases from J, leaving 12 bases between. CDR3 size: 16 residues. Germline CDR1 reads MNHEY; CDR2 reads SVGAGI. The CDR3 bases are TGTGCCAGCAGTTACAGGGGCTCGACTAGCACAGATACGCAGTATTTT. It codes for CASSYRGSTSTDTQYF.

The V call is TRBV9, the J call TRBJ1-2; the D is unclear. Per germline, CDR1 SGDLS and CDR2 YYNGEE. V shed 0 bases and J shed 5 bases, with 14 bases lying between them. The CDR3 length is 15 residues. CDR3 coding DNA: TGTGCCAGCAGCGTAGTCGCGGGAGGAGGTTATGGCTACACCTTC. The encoded protein is CASSVVAGGGYGYTF.

V is TRBV6-2 or TRBV6-3 and J is TRBJ2-2; TRBD2 matches 7 bases. This CDR3 region has 15 residues. Unmatched junction bases numbered 3, after V lost 0 bases and J lost 5 bases. Germline loops: CDR1 MNHEY, CDR2 SVGEGT. DNA of the CDR3: TGTGCCAGCAGTTACTCGTGGGGAGGGACCGGGGAGCTGTTTTTT. This encodes CASSYSWGGTGELFF.

The chain uses TRBV11-2 and TRBJ1-2; 7 nucleotides match TRBD1. This CDR3 has 14 amino acids. V was clipped by 5 bases and J by 6 bases; unmatched bases: 9. Germline V gene lookup returns CDR1 SGHAT and CDR2 FQNNGV. The chain's CDR3 is CASSVSTGLHGYTF. CDR3 sequence (DNA): TGTGCCAGCAGCGTATCGACAGGGCTTCATGGCTACACCTTC.

This clone has just a few counts. DNA of the CDR3: TGTGCCAGCAGCGGACCCTGGGGCGCTGAAGCTTTCTTT. Translated, it gives CASSGPWGAEAFF. The chain links TRBV7-8 to TRBJ1-1; a possible D gene is TRBD1 (5 bases). V dropped 5 bases and J dropped 6 bases, with 13 bases sitting between them. CDR3 length: 13 amino acids. CDR1 is SGHVS and CDR2 is FQNEAQ in the germline V gene. Supplemented by reference TRBV7-8 and TRBJ1-1, the full variable domain reads GAGVSQSPRYKVAKRGQDVALRCDPISGHVSLFWYQQALGQGPEFLTYFQNEAQLDKSGLPSDRFFAERPEGSVSTLKIQRTQQEDSAVYLCASSGPWGAEAFFGQGTRLTVV.